Shown below are 17 T cell receptor beta chains from a single sample sequenced in a study of blood T cells in healthy people across ages. Primed by a sample-barcoded 5' primer and a J-beta primer mix, a second PCR proceeded for about 7 to 11 cycles. Each CDR3 protein is one row after TCRdb ran MiXCR on the 5' RACE reads. The sample has 1.5 million to 2 million distinct CDR3 sequences; roughly 30% are singletons. Sequences were obtained from blood. These receptors all stem from a woman aged 25 to 39 in good health.

The chain carries TRBV30 and TRBJ2-7, with D perhaps TRBD1 (6 bases). The CDR3 is 12 amino acids. Looked up from germline, CDR1 is GTSNPN and CDR2 is SVGIG (reference sequence). Trimming pared 8 bases from V and 4 bases from J, leaving 15 bases between. The CDR3 here is CALRGQVYEQYF. CDR3 DNA: TGTGCCCTCAGGGGCCAAGTGTACGAGCAGTACTTC.

This clonotype occurred a few times. The chain uses TRBV7-7 and TRBJ2-2; unclear D gene. This CDR3 spans 13 amino acids. CDR1 and CDR2 from the germline V gene are SSHAT and FNYEAQ (reference sequence). V was pared by 5 bases and J by 3 bases, with 7 bases between. DNA of the CDR3: TGTGCCAGCAGCCCCACCGACACCGGGGAGCTGTTTTTT. Protein sequence: CASSPTDTGELFF.

The V call is TRBV12-3 or TRBV12-4, the J call TRBJ1-1; 7 nucleotides line up with TRBD1. V lost 6 bases and J lost 1; bases outside the gene matches: 5. The CDR3 has 14 residues. In nucleotides, the CDR3 is TGTGCCAGCAGATTGGGACAGCAGAACACTGAAGCTTTCTTT. This sequence encodes CASRLGQQNTEAFF.

The chain combines TRBV30 with TRBJ1-6; no definite D call. This CDR3 region has 11 residues. The germline V and J ends were trimmed by 2 bases and 13 bases, with 9 bases remaining between them. Germline CDR1 and CDR2: GTSNPN and SVGIG (reference sequence). CDR3 sequence (DNA): TGTGCCTGGAGTAAGGGTAACCCCCTCCACTTT. Encoded protein: CAWSKGNPLHF.

Worth noting for this clonotype: At one boundary the junction diverges from the germline segment, which might be a read error. The chain is built from TRBV12-3 or TRBV12-4 and TRBJ2-3, with D perhaps being TRBD1 or TRBD2 (5 bases each). The CDR3 contains 13 residues. CDR3 in DNA: TGTGCCAGCAGGGGGACGTGCGCAGATACGGAGTATTTT. Its translation: CASRGTCADTEYF.

As DNA, the CDR3 is TGCAGTGCTACTCAAGCGGGAGGAGATACGCAGTATTTT. Amino acid sequence: CSATQAGGDTQYF. The chain recombines TRBV20-1 with TRBJ2-3; 9 bases match TRBD2. Germline loops: CDR1 DFQATT, CDR2 SNEGSKA (reference sequence). After removal of 4 bases from V and 5 bases from J, the junction contained 4 bases not matched to a gene. The length of the CDR3 is 13 residues.

Concerning this clonotype itself: One end of the junction does not line up with germline, which may come from a read error. The chain carries TRBV4-2 and TRBJ2-7; TRBD2 aligns across 7 bases. CDR1 and CDR2 from the germline V gene are LGHNA and YNFKEQ. The CDR3 loop spans 14 amino acids. The CDR3 nucleotides read TGTGCCAGCAACCAAGACCGGGAGGTACGGGAGCAGTACTTC. Translation: CASNQDREVREQYF.

This chain links TRBV28 with TRBJ1-2; D gene unclear. The V and J ends lost 3 bases and 5 bases respectively, with 13 bases between them. This CDR3 region has 14 residues. CDR1 and CDR2 from the germline V gene are MDHEN and SYDVKM. The CDR3 is CASSLSLQQYGYTF. Written as DNA, the CDR3 is TGTGCCAGCAGTTTGAGTTTACAGCAGTATGGCTACACCTTC.

This chain uses TRBV20-1 with TRBJ1-5; 7 bases agree with TRBD1. The CDR3 sequence is 17 residues long. V was clipped by 3 bases and J by 4 bases; unmatched bases: 15. Per the germline V gene, CDR1 is DFQATT and CDR2 is SNEGSKA (reference sequence). CDR3 sequence reads: CSASRANLGGGNQPQHF. The CDR3, as DNA: TGCAGTGCTAGTAGGGCAAATTTAGGGGGCGGGAATCAGCCCCAGCATTTT.

Points on this clonotype: Germline is not matched at one junction end, which may reflect a read error. The V and J genes are TRBV28 and TRBJ2-7; 10 positions match TRBD1. This CDR3 has 16 amino acids. The germline CDR1 and CDR2 sequences are MDHEN and SYDVKM. The CDR3 spells CAGSLASDRGELEQYF. For the CDR3, the DNA is TGTGCCGGCAGCCTAGCTTCGGACAGGGGGGAACTGGAGCAGTACTTC.

This chain uses TRBV6-1 with TRBJ2-5; 10 nucleotides match TRBD1. Germline values: CDR1 MNHNS, CDR2 SASEGT. This CDR3 comprises 14 residues. V gave up 4 bases and J gave up 5 bases; unmatched junction bases: 4. The CDR3 sequence is CASSGTGGWETQYF. The CDR3 DNA follows: TGTGCCAGCAGTGGGACAGGGGGTTGGGAGACCCAGTACTTC.

To note about this clonotype: A much larger clone lies a single base off, so this may be a read error. This rearrangement joins TRBV29-1 to TRBJ2-7; D is uncertain. The CDR3 sequence is 13 residues long. V lost 8 bases, J lost 2 bases, and 16 bases lay in between. CDR1 and CDR2 from the germline V gene are SQVTM and ANQGSEA. CDR3 loop: CSIESGVTYEQYF. CDR3 DNA: TGCAGCATCGAAAGTGGGGTCACCTACGAGCAGTACTTC.

There are a few counts of this clonotype. This chain connects TRBV5-1 to TRBJ2-7; no definite D call. Germline V gene lookup returns CDR1 SGHRS and CDR2 YFSETQ. The CDR3 loop spans 14 amino acids. Between the trimmed V and J ends, which lost 4 bases and 4 bases, there was a span of 15 bases. The CDR3 bases are TGCGCCAGCAGCCCCTCGGGTCTACAGTACGAGCAGTACTTC. Encoded protein: CASSPSGLQYEQYF.

This clonotype has ten or more counts. This chain uses TRBV6-5 with TRBJ2-1, with 8 bases fitting TRBD2. Per germline, CDR1 MNHEY and CDR2 SVGAGI. With 4 bases clipped from V and 6 bases from J, the junction kept 5 bases outside the gene matches. The CDR3 sequence is 14 residues long. CDR3: CASSWGGGFNEQFF. CDR3 nucleotide sequence: TGTGCCAGCAGTTGGGGCGGGGGGTTCAATGAGCAGTTCTTC.

This chain connects TRBV10-3 to TRBJ2-5, with D unresolved. The J call may be mistaken, given a closer DNA end match to TRBJ2-7. Germline CDR1 and CDR2: ENHRY and SYGVKD. The CDR3 consists of 13 residues. CDR3 amino acids: CAIRDPSHYEQYF. The CDR3 DNA sequence: TGTGCCATCAGAGACCCGTCACACTACGAGCAGTACTTC.

About this clonotype itself: This likely came from a read error, as a far larger clone is one base away. V usage is TRBV29-1 and J usage is TRBJ2-6, with D possibly being TRBD1 (6 bases). CDR1 is SQVTM and CDR2 is ANQGSEA in the germline V gene. The CDR3 contains 13 residues. The CDR3 protein is CSVGTSEANVLTF. The CDR3 nucleotides are TGCAGCGTCGGGACATCTGAGGCCAACGTCCTGACTTTC.

The chain is built from TRBV4-1 and TRBJ2-7; TRBD2 agrees at 7 bases. J gave up 5 bases and V 4 bases, and 5 bases lay outside the gene matches. The CDR3 runs 13 residues. The germline V gene encodes CDR1 MGHRA and CDR2 YSYEKL. CDR3 sequence: CASSPGGTHEQYF. The CDR3 DNA sequence: TGCGCCAGCAGCCCCGGGGGGACCCACGAGCAGTACTTC.